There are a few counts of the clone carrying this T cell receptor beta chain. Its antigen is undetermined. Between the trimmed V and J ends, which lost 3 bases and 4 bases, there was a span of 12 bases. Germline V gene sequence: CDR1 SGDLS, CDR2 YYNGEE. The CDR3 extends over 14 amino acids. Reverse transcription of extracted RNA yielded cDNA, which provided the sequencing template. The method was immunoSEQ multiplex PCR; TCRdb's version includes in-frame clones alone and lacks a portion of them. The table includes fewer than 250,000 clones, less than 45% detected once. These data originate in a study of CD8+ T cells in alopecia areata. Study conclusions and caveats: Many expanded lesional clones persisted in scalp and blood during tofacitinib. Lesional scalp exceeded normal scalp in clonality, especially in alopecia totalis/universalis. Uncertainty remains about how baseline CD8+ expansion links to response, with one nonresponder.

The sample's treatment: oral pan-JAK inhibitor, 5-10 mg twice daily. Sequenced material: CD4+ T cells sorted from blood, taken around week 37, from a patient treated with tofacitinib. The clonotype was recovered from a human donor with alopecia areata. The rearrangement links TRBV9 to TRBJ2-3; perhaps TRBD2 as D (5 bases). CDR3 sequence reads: CASSATDYADTQYF. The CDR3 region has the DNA TGTGCCAGCAGCGCAACCGACTACGCAGATACGCAGTATTTT.